This TCR beta chain was captured in a study of graft-versus-host responses after intestinal transplantation. For the study at large: Isolated intestinal, liver-intestinal, or multivisceral transplants had been given to the recipients. Induction with anti-thymocyte globulin, then tacrolimus and steroids for around three years, was given to all recipients.

Repertoires were generated with immunoSEQ multiplex PCR, while TCRdb's copy carries only in-frame clones and drops some. The top ten hold roughly 0.16% of the sample, which has around 130,000 clones, more than 80% seen once. This CDR3 region has 12 residues. The V gene's germline CDR1 is SNHLY and CDR2 FYNNEI. V was pared by 11 bases and J by 5 bases, with 7 bases of the junction left unmatched. Remarks on this clone: The antigen is unknown.

Overall study results and limits: GvH clones were identified in recipient marrow, with some first appearing in ileum or blood. After transplant, early declines in HvG clones were associated with peak levels of circulating GvH clones.

This sequence was found in a human donor who received an intestinal transplant. This sequence joins TRBV2 and TRBJ1-2; 8 bases fit TRBD1. Sequences were derived from unstimulated CD4+ T cells sorted from spleen or lymph node cells, sampled before intestinal transplant. CDR3 sequence: CAGGGQGYGYTF. As DNA, the CDR3 is TGTGCCGGCGGTGGACAGGGTTATGGCTACACCTTC.